The sequence of this T cell receptor (beta chain) was determined in a study of OX40 agonist ivuxolimab in advanced cancers. Whole-study results and caveats: Researchers report that CD8+ T cells had, on average, more expanded clones than CD4+. Clonal expansion from baseline to week 6 occurred in both CD4+ and CD8+ T cells.

Method: immunoSEQ multiplex PCR; TCRdb's copy keeps in-frame clones and lacks some. This repertoire shows some 37,000 clones, 82% found once; its top ten account for around 2%. CDR3 size: 14 residues. The J segment lost 5 bases and the V segment lost 0 bases, leaving 3 bases of the junction unmatched. The germline CDR1 and CDR2 sequences are SGHDN and FVKESK. To note about this clone: Antigen: not known.

The sequence was obtained from an adult with an advanced solid tumor such as melanoma, head and neck, liver or kidney cancer. Specimen: CD4+ or CD8+ T cells sorted from blood, collected in a trial of the OX40 agonist ivuxolimab. The V gene is TRBV14, the J gene TRBJ1-2, with 7 bases aligning to TRBD1. CDR3 DNA sequence: TGTGCCAGCAGCCAAGATAACAGGGGTTATGGCTACACCTTC. Its translation is CASSQDNRGYGYTF.